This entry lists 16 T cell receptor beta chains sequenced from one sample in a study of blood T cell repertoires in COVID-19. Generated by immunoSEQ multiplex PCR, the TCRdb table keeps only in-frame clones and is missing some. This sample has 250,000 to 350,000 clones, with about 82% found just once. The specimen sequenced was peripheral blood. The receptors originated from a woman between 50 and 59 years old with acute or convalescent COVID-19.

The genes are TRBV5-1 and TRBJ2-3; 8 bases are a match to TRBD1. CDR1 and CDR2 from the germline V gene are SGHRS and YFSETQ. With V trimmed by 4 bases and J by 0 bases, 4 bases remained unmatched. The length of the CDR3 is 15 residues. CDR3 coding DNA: TGCGCCAGCAGCCGGGACAGGCTAAGCACAGATACGCAGTATTTT. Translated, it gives CASSRDRLSTDTQYF.

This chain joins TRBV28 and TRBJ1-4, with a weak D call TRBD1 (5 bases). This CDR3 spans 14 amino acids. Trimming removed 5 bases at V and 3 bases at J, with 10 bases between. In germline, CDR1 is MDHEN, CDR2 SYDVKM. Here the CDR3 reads CASSPSTANEKLFF. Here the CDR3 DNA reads TGTGCCAGCAGTCCCTCGACAGCTAATGAAAAACTGTTTTTT.

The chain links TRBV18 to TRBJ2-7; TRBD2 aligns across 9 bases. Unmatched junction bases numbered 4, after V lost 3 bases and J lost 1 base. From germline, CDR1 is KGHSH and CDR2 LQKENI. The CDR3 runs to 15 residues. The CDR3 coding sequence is TGTGCCAGCTCACCGGCAGCGGGAGGTTCCTACGAGCAGTACTTC. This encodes CASSPAAGGSYEQYF.

CDR3 sequence: CASSFPRRGKAVTQYF. Written as DNA, the CDR3 is TGTGCCAGCAGCTTCCCCCGGCGGGGGAAAGCCGTTACGCAGTACTTC. The rearrangement joins TRBV5-6 to TRBJ2-7, with 7 bases that match TRBD2. Germline V gives CDR1 SGHDT, CDR2 YYEEEE. The CDR3 spans 16 residues. The trim removed 2 bases at V and 9 bases at J, leaving 17 bases unmatched.

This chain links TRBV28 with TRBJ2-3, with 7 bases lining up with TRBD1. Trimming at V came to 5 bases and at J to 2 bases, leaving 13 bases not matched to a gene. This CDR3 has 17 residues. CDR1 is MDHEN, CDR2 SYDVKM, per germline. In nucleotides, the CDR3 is TGTGCCAGCAGTCCAGGGACAGCTCTAGGGTTCACAGATACGCAGTATTTT. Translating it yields CASSPGTALGFTDTQYF.

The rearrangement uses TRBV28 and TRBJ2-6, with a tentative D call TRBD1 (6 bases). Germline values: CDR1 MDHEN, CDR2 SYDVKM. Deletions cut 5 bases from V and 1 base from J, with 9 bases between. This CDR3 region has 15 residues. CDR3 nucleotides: TGTGCCAGCAGTGTACAGGGTTCTGGGGCCAACGTCCTGACTTTC. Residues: CASSVQGSGANVLTF.

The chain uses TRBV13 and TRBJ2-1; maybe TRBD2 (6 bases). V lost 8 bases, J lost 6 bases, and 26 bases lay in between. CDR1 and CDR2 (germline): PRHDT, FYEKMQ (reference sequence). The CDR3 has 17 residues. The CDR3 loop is CASHLWGGAGRPNEQFF. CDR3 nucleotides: TGTGCCAGCCACTTGTGGGGCGGGGCAGGGAGACCCAATGAGCAGTTCTTC.

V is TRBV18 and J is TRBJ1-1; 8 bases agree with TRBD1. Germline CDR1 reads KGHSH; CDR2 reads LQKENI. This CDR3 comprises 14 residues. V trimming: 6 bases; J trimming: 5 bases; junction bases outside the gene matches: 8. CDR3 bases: TGTGCCAGCTCCATGGGGACAGGAGATACTGAAGCTTTCTTT. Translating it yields CASSMGTGDTEAFF.

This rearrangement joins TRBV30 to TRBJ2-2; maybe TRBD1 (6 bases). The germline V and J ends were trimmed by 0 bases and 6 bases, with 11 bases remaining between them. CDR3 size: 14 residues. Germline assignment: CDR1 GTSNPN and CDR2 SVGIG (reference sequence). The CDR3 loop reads CAWSVTRGPGELFF. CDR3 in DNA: TGTGCCTGGAGTGTAACCAGGGGCCCCGGGGAGCTGTTTTTT.

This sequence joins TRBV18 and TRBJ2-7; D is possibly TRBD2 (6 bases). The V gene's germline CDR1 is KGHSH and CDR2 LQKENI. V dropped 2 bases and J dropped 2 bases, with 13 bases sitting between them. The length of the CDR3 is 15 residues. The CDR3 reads CASSPSLAITYEQYF. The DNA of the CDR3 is TGTGCCAGCTCACCAAGTCTAGCGATTACCTACGAGCAGTACTTC.

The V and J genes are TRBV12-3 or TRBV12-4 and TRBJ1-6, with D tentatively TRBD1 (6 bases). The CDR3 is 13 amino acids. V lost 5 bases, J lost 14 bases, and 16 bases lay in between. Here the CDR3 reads CASSPPAGVTLHF. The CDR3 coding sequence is TGTGCCAGCAGTCCCCCAGCAGGGGTAACCCTCCACTTT.

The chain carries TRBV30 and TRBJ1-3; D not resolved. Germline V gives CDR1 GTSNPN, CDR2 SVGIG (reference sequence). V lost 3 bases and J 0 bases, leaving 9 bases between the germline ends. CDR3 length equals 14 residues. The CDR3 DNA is TGTGCCTGGAGGAGGACTCTCTCTGGAAACACCATATATTTT. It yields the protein CAWRRTLSGNTIYF.

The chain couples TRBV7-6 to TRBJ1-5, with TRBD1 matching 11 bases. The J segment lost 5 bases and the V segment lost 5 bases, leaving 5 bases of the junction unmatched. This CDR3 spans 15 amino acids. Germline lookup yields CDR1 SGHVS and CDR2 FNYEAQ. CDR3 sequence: CASSPGTGGHQPQHF. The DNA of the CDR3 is TGTGCCAGCAGCCCCGGGACAGGGGGGCATCAGCCCCAGCATTTT.

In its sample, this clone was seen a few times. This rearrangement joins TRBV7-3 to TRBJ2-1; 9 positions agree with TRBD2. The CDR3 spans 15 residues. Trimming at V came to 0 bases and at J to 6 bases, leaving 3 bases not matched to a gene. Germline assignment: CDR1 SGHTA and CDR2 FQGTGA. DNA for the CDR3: TGTGCCAGCAGCTTAACGCCTAGCGGGATCAATGAGCAGTTCTTC. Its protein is CASSLTPSGINEQFF.

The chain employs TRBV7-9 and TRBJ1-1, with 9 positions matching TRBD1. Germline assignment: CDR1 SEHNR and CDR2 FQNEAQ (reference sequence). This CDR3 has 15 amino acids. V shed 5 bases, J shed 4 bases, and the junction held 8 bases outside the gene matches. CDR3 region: CASSPGTGYGTEAFF. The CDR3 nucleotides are TGTGCCAGCAGCCCCGGGACAGGGTACGGCACTGAAGCTTTCTTT.

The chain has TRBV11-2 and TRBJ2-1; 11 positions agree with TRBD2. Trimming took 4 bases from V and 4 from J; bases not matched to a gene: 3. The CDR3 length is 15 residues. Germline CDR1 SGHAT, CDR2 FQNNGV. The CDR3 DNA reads TGTGCCAGCAGCTGGACTAGCGGGCCTTACAATGAGCAGTTCTTC. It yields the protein CASSWTSGPYNEQFF. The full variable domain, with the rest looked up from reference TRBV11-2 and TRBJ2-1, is EAGVAQSPRYKIIEKRQSVAFWCNPISGHATLYWYQQILGQGPKLLIQFQNNGVVDDSQLPKDRFSAERLKGVDSTLKIQPAKLEDSAVYLCASSWTSGPYNEQFFGPGTRLTVL.